This T cell receptor beta chain was captured by sequencing in a study of blood T cell repertoires in COVID-19. Clones were read by immunoSEQ multiplex PCR, and TCRdb kept only the in-frame ones, dropping some. The data show roughly 150,000 clones, about 80% seen once. Trimming removed 5 bases at V and 3 bases at J, with 10 bases between. CDR1 and CDR2 from the germline V gene are MDHEN and SYDVKM. The CDR3 runs to 13 residues. The chain recombines TRBV28 with TRBJ2-5, with D unclear. The sequencing input was PBMCs or T cells enriched from blood (not recorded which). The clonotype was recovered from a woman in her 70s in a cohort exposed to, infected with or recovered from COVID-19 (not recorded which). As DNA, the CDR3 is TGTGCCAGCAGTGACTCCTCTAAAGAGACCCAGTACTTC. Translated: CASSDSSKETQYF.